The T cell receptor beta chain under discussion was sequenced for a study of blood T cell repertoires in COVID-19. Clones were sequenced by immunoSEQ multiplex PCR, and TCRdb holds only the in-frame ones, with some missing. Found here are 200,000 to 250,000 clones, 65% to 90% of them singletons; the top ten hold approximately 9%. The sample taken for sequencing was PBMCs or T cells enriched from blood (not recorded which). This TCR was recovered from a woman between 50 and 59 years old with acute COVID-19.

The CDR3 loop is CASSVVAATHEQFF. CDR3 coding DNA: TGCGCCAGCAGCGTGGTAGCAGCCACCCACGAGCAGTTCTTC. V is TRBV4-1 and J is TRBJ2-1; D unresolved. Trimming cost V 5 bases and J 10 bases, with 18 bases left between them. The CDR3 is 14 amino acids. In germline, CDR1 is MGHRA, CDR2 YSYEKL.